The rows below give T cell receptor beta chains drawn from one sample of a study of shared clonotypes between healthy human individuals. TCRdb's copy holds only in-frame clones and misses some; the assay was immunoSEQ multiplex PCR. The data show a few million clones, about nine tenths seen once. Sequenced input: naive CD4+ T cells from PBMCs. The receptors come from a man in his late teens or twenties in good health. Some clones in this sample may be carry-over from other donors' samples. CDR3s include the opening cysteine and the closing phenylalanine or tryptophan. Fields, in order: V gene, clone size, J gene, D gene, CDR3 DNA, CDR3 protein. D genes are given only for firm matches. Rows give clone size only sometimes, using once, few, many, or a class for an expanded clone.

>TRBV2|NA|TRBJ2-1|TRBD1
TGTGCCAGCAGTTTCGAAGGGGGCGCGTCCTACAATGAGCAGTTCTTC
CASSFEGGASYNEQFF
>TRBV6-6|NA|TRBJ2-5|TRBD2
TGTGCCAGCAGTCAGGCAGCGGGAGGGTCGGAGACCCAGTACTTC
CASSQAAGGSETQYF
>TRBV7-2|NA|TRBJ2-7|NA
TGTGCCAGCAGCCCCCCCCGTGGCAGTGACTACGAGCAGTACTTC
CASSPPRGSDYEQYF
>TRBV19|NA|TRBJ1-2|NA
TGTGCCAGTAGTACGCCCCAACACAGGGATGGCTACACCTTC
CASSTPQHRDGYTF
>TRBV6-1|NA|TRBJ1-4|TRBD1
TGTGCCAGCAGTCCGAGACAGGGGACCACTGAAAAACTGTTTTTT
CASSPRQGTTEKLFF
>TRBV7-2|few|TRBJ2-7|TRBD2
TGTGCCAGCAGTTCTCGGGAGGAGGGCGAGCAGTACTTC
CASSSREEGEQYF
>TRBV19|NA|TRBJ2-5|TRBD1
TGTGCCAGTAGTATCTGGGGACAGGGGATAGAGACCCAGTACTTC
CASSIWGQGIETQYF
>TRBV7-2|NA|TRBJ2-1|TRBD2
TGTGCCAGCAGATTGCCACTAGCGGGAGGGCCTTTTGAGCAGTTCTTC
CASRLPLAGGPFEQFF
>TRBV28|few|TRBJ1-2|NA
TGTGCCAGCAGTTTAGGGGTCTATGGCTACACCTTC
CASSLGVYGYTF
>TRBV5-3|NA|TRBJ2-2|TRBD2
TGTGCCAGAAGCTTGGCTAATAGGACTAGCGGGAGGACGGGGCGCGGGGAGCTGTTTTTT
CARSLANRTSGRTGRGELFF
>TRBV6-1|NA|TRBJ2-7|NA
TGTGCCAGCAGCGTACTCTCCTACGAGCAGTACTTC
CASSVLSYEQYF
>TRBV19|NA|TRBJ1-5|NA
TGTGCCAGTAGTATGTTCGTGGCAGGGTCTCAGCCCCAGCATTTT
CASSMFVAGSQPQHF